The rows below give T cell receptor beta chains drawn from one sample of a study of blood T cell repertoires in COVID-19. Clones were read by immunoSEQ multiplex PCR, and TCRdb kept only the in-frame ones, dropping some. Of some 490,000 clones in the sample, less than 90% were seen once. The sequencing sample was made of PBMCs or T cells enriched from blood (not recorded which). The receptors derive from an older woman who had recovered from COVID-19. The CDR3 runs from the conserved cysteine through the conserved F or W. D genes are given only for firm matches. Rows give clone size only sometimes, using once, few, many, or a class for an expanded clone.

clone_size,j_call,d_call,v_call,cdr3_nt,cdr3_aa
NA,TRBJ1-2,NA,TRBV5-1,TGCGCCAGCAGCCCGGCGGGGCGGATCTATGGCTACACCTTC,CASSPAGRIYGYTF
NA,TRBJ2-3,NA,TRBV3-1/TRBV3-2,TGTGCCAGCAGCCGCTTGACATCACCAGATACGCAGTATTTT,CASSRLTSPDTQYF
NA,TRBJ1-2,TRBD1,TRBV4-1,TGCGCCAGCAGCCCCCGAACCGGGACAGGGGGAGCCTACACCTTC,CASSPRTGTGGAYTF
once,TRBJ2-1,TRBD2,TRBV9,TGTGCCAGCAGCCTCAGAGCGGGGGGTTTGAATGAGCAGTTCTTC,CASSLRAGGLNEQFF
few,TRBJ2-1,NA,TRBV5-1,TGCGCCAGCAGCCTCTGGGGAGTGGGGAGCTCCTACAATGAGCAGTTCTTC,CASSLWGVGSSYNEQFF
once,TRBJ1-3,TRBD1,TRBV30,TGTGCCTGGAACACAGGGGGCTCTGGAAACACCATATATTTT,CAWNTGGSGNTIYF
once,TRBJ1-4,NA,TRBV5-1,TGCGCCAGCAGCTTGGCCAGGGAGGGGGAAAAACTGTTTTTT,CASSLAREGEKLFF
NA,TRBJ2-3,NA,TRBV4-1,TGCGCCAGCAGCCAAGATCACGACTCCCAAAGGCAGTATTTT,CASSQDHDSQRQYF
NA,TRBJ2-3,NA,TRBV7-6,TGTGCCAGCAGCTCTCGACATACAGATACGCAGTATTTT,CASSSRHTDTQYF
NA,TRBJ1-6,NA,TRBV6-5,TGTGCCAGCAGTCGACAGGACAATTCACCCCTCCACTTT,CASSRQDNSPLHF
NA,TRBJ1-1,NA,TRBV7-9,TGTGCCAGCAGCTTGGACGGGGGAGACGAAGCTTTCTTT,CASSLDGGDEAFF
NA,TRBJ2-1,NA,TRBV3-1/TRBV3-2,TGTGCCAGCAGCCTAACTAGTAACAATGAGCAGTTCTTC,CASSLTSNNEQFF
NA,TRBJ1-5,TRBD1,TRBV15,TGTGCCACCAGCAGAGCAGGGGGCGGCAATCAGCCCCAGCATTTT,CATSRAGGGNQPQHF
NA,TRBJ1-2,TRBD1,TRBV30,TGTGCCTGGAGCGTGACAGGGTATCATGGCTACACCTTC,CAWSVTGYHGYTF
NA,TRBJ2-2,TRBD1,TRBV19,TGTGCCAGTAGCAGACAGGGGGCGGTCAATATCAGGGAGCTGTTTTTT,CASSRQGAVNIRELFF
NA,TRBJ2-7,NA,TRBV6-6,TGTGCCAGCAGTTACTACCGGGTTCTGGAGCAGTACTTC,CASSYYRVLEQYF
NA,TRBJ1-6,NA,TRBV28,TGTGCCAGCAGTCCGTATGCCGGACAGACTAATTCACCCCTCCACTTT,CASSPYAGQTNSPLHF
NA,TRBJ1-3,TRBD1,TRBV28,TGTGCCAGCAGTTTCTCCGGACAGGGGAGCTCTGGAAACACCATATATTTT,CASSFSGQGSSGNTIYF
NA,TRBJ2-2,NA,TRBV19,TGTGCCAGTAGTATTTCAGATCCCGGGGAGCTGTTTTTT,CASSISDPGELFF
NA,TRBJ2-7,TRBD1,TRBV7-9,TGTGCCAGCAGCTTACGGACAGGGGAGACCTACGAGCAGTACTTC,CASSLRTGETYEQYF
NA,TRBJ2-3,NA,TRBV7-2,TGTGCCAGCAGCTTAGCGACTGGCCCCTCCGCCACGCAGTATTTT,CASSLATGPSATQYF
once,TRBJ1-2,NA,TRBV7-9,TGTGCCAGCAGCTTAGCGTTGGTATCGGACACCAGAGTCTTC,CASSLALVSDTRVF
NA,TRBJ1-2,NA,TRBV19,TGTGCCAGTAGTACCCTTACAGTGAACTATGGCTACACCTTC,CASSTLTVNYGYTF
NA,TRBJ1-3,TRBD1,TRBV5-1,TGCGCCAGCAAGGAGGGGGCAAGCTCTGGAAACACCATATATTTT,CASKEGASSGNTIYF
once,TRBJ1-5,NA,TRBV27,TGTGCCAGCAGTTCGAGCCAGCCCCAGCATTTT,CASSSSQPQHF
NA,TRBJ2-7,NA,TRBV5-4,TGTGCCAGCAGTCGCGACTACATCTACGAGCAGTACTTC,CASSRDYIYEQYF
NA,TRBJ1-5,NA,TRBV6-1,TGTGCCAGCAGTGAATTAAGGGGTTATCAGCCCCAGCATTTT,CASSELRGYQPQHF
NA,TRBJ1-1,NA,TRBV4-2,TGTGCCAGCAGCCAGATCCTCCCGGGCACTGAAGCTTTCTTT,CASSQILPGTEAFF
NA,TRBJ2-2,NA,TRBV12-3/TRBV12-4,TGTGCCAGCAGGTCCTTCGGGGAGCTGTTTTTT,CASRSFGELFF
NA,TRBJ2-5,NA,TRBV2,TGTGCCAGCAGTTTGGACCGACAACGGGGAGAGACCCAGTACTTC,CASSLDRQRGETQYF
NA,TRBJ2-3,NA,TRBV6-5,TGTGCCAGCAGTTACTCAACAGGGATCACAGATACGCAGTATTTT,CASSYSTGITDTQYF
NA,TRBJ1-4,TRBD1,TRBV10-3,TGTGCCATCAGTGAGTGGGGGACAGGCCTAGGTGAAAAACTGTTTTTT,CAISEWGTGLGEKLFF
NA,TRBJ1-1,NA,TRBV19,TGTGCCAGTAGTATCGAATTCTGGAGGGGCAACACTGAAGCTTTCTTT,CASSIEFWRGNTEAFF
once,TRBJ2-2,NA,TRBV5-1,TGCGCCAGCAGCTTGAATGGAGTCGGGGAGCTGTTTTTT,CASSLNGVGELFF
NA,TRBJ1-2,NA,TRBV2,TGTGCCAGCAGTGACCGCGGCAGCGTCTATGGCTACACCTTC,CASSDRGSVYGYTF
few,TRBJ1-5,TRBD1,TRBV2,TGTGCCAGCAGTGAACCAACAGGGGGCGGCAATCAGCCCCAGCATTTT,CASSEPTGGGNQPQHF
few,TRBJ2-3,NA,TRBV2,TGTGCCAGCAGCGAAATAGGGGGACGGGATACGCAGTATTTT,CASSEIGGRDTQYF
NA,TRBJ2-7,TRBD2,TRBV6-5,TGTGCCAGCAGTTACGGGAGGGCCAACGAGCAGTACTTC,CASSYGRANEQYF
NA,TRBJ1-2,NA,TRBV7-9,TGTGCCAGCAGCTTAGTTTTAGGCAGGGGCGGCTATGGCTACACCTTC,CASSLVLGRGGYGYTF
NA,TRBJ1-6,NA,TRBV14,TGTGCCAGCAGCCTCATACAGGACTCACCCCTCCACTTT,CASSLIQDSPLHF
NA,TRBJ2-7,NA,TRBV5-5,TGTGCCAGCAGCTTGAAGGGTAGCGCGACAGGCTCCTACGAGCAGTACTTC,CASSLKGSATGSYEQYF
NA,TRBJ1-1,NA,TRBV27,TGTGCCAGCAGTTTCTCGGGGAAGAACACTGAAGCTTTCTTT,CASSFSGKNTEAFF
NA,TRBJ1-3,NA,TRBV7-9,TGTGCCAGCAGCTTAAAAGAGACTGGAAACACCATATATTTT,CASSLKETGNTIYF
NA,TRBJ1-3,NA,TRBV6-1,TGTGCCAGCAGTGATCAGAGGGACTCTGGAAACACCATATATTTT,CASSDQRDSGNTIYF
NA,TRBJ2-3,NA,TRBV14,TGTGCCAGCAGCCAGTTTCAGGCAGGGGGGGATACGCAGTATTTT,CASSQFQAGGDTQYF
NA,TRBJ2-7,TRBD2,TRBV5-6,TGTGCCAGCTCCTGGGAGGGCGAGCAGTACTTC,CASSWEGEQYF